A single sample gave rise to the 14 T cell receptor beta chains below, sequenced in a study of beta chain features in type 1 diabetes. Expressed TCRB transcripts got sequenced, as all isolated RNA was reverse transcribed. TCRdb's copy holds only in-frame clones and misses some; the assay was immunoSEQ multiplex PCR. The repertoire holds around 450,000 clones, with more than 9.5% as singletons. Material for sequencing was naive CD4+ T cells from blood. These receptors came from a woman younger than 35 in good health.

This chain joins TRBV14 and TRBJ2-1; D is perhaps TRBD1 (7 bases). Germline CDR1 is SGHDN and CDR2 is FVKESK. V lost 2 bases and J 8 bases, leaving 19 bases between the germline ends. CDR3 length: 16 amino acids. The CDR3 DNA reads as TGTGCCAGCAGCCAATCCCAGGGGGGCTTGCTTGATGAGCAGTTCTTC. Its protein product is CASSQSQGGLLDEQFF. The full variable domain, completed using reference TRBV14 and TRBJ2-1, is EAGVTQFPSHSVIEKGQTVTLRCDPISGHDNLYWYRRVMGKEIKFLLHFVKESKQDESGMPNNRFLAERTGGTYSTLKVQPAELEDSGVYFCASSQSQGGLLDEQFFGPGTRLTVL.

This clone was seen more than once but under ten times. The J gene is TRBJ2-7, the V gene TRBV18, with TRBD1 identical over 9 bases. J was trimmed by 5 bases and V by 2 bases; bases with no gene match: 1. Germline CDR1 reads KGHSH; CDR2 reads LQKENI. The CDR3 contains 13 residues. For the CDR3, the DNA is TGTGCCAGCTCACCAAGGACAGGGGACGAGCAGTACGTC. Translated, it gives CASSPRTGDEQYV.

This clone turned up a few times. The rearrangement links TRBV29-1 to TRBJ2-1; D not certain. The CDR3 contains 15 residues. V was shortened by 0 bases and J by 0 bases, with 9 bases between the two germline ends. The V gene's germline CDR1 is SQVTM and CDR2 ANQGSEA. The CDR3 nucleotides are TGCAGCGTTGAAGATCATGTTGGCTCCTACAATGAGCAGTTCTTC. As protein: CSVEDHVGSYNEQFF.

This chain joins TRBV15 and TRBJ1-6, with D perhaps TRBD1 (6 bases). Germline V CDR1 and CDR2: LNHNV, YYDKDF (reference sequence). This CDR3 has 13 residues. The V gene lost 9 bases and the J gene lost 7 bases, with 13 bases spanning the gap. The CDR3 DNA sequence: TGTGCCACACGGACAGTGAGAAATTCACCCCTCCACTTT. It yields the protein CATRTVRNSPLHF.

This clone has more than one count but fewer than ten. The rearrangement links TRBV4-1 to TRBJ2-2, with D perhaps matching TRBD1 (5 bases). The CDR3 runs to 15 residues. With 1 base removed from V and 4 bases from J, the gap between germline ends came to 10 bases. Germline-derived CDR1 and CDR2 are MGHRA and YSYEKL. The DNA of the CDR3 is TGCGCCAGCAGCCAAGTCCCAGGGCTCACCGGGGAGCTGTTTTTT. Protein: CASSQVPGLTGELFF.

The chain has TRBV7-9 and TRBJ2-3; 9 nucleotides line up with TRBD1. J was trimmed by 4 bases and V by 0 bases; bases with no gene match: 5. The germline V gene encodes CDR1 SEHNR and CDR2 FQNEAQ (reference sequence). The CDR3 sequence is 16 residues long. In DNA, the CDR3 is TGTGCCAGCAGCTTAGCGGGGACAGGGCGCGCAGATACGCAGTATTTT. This sequence encodes CASSLAGTGRADTQYF.

This clone was picked up a small number of times. This chain uses TRBV4-1 with TRBJ2-1, with D perhaps being TRBD1 or TRBD2 (6 bases each). V was clipped by 4 bases and J by 8 bases, with 24 bases between them. The germline gives CDR1 MGHRA, CDR2 YSYEKL. The length of the CDR3 is 17 residues. Here the CDR3 reads CASSPRSAGHPLDEQFF. DNA for the CDR3: TGCGCCAGCAGCCCTCGCTCGGCGGGACACCCCCTCGATGAGCAGTTCTTC.

The gene calls are TRBV7-9 and TRBJ1-1, with D uncertain. Germline-derived CDR1 and CDR2 are SEHNR and FQNEAQ (reference sequence). The CDR3 runs 14 residues. With 4 bases removed from V and 1 base from J, the gap between germline ends came to 10 bases. The CDR3 coding sequence is TGTGCCAGCAGCTCCCGTTCCGGGAACACTGAAGCTTTCTTT. Translating gives CASSSRSGNTEAFF.

The chain links TRBV20-1 to TRBJ2-7; tentatively, D is TRBD1 (6 bases). Germline values: CDR1 DFQATT, CDR2 SNEGSKA (reference sequence). The V gene lost 4 bases and the J gene lost 3 bases, with 7 bases spanning the gap. The CDR3 loop spans 11 amino acids. CDR3 residues: CSATQGYEQYV. CDR3 nucleotides: TGCAGTGCTACACAGGGCTACGAGCAGTACGTC.

The chain has TRBV9 and TRBJ2-7; D is unresolved. The germline CDR1 and CDR2 sequences are SGDLS and YYNGEE. Trimming shortened V by 0 bases and J by 4 bases, and 17 bases separated the two germline ends. CDR3 size: 16 residues. The chain's CDR3 is CASSVAGGSLVYEQYF. In DNA form, the CDR3 reads TGTGCCAGCAGCGTAGCTGGTGGGTCCCTGGTGTACGAGCAGTACTTC.

In its sample, this clone was seen a few times. V usage is TRBV30 and J usage is TRBJ2-1; 10 nucleotides line up with TRBD2. CDR1 and CDR2 (germline): GTSNPN, SVGIG (reference sequence). This CDR3 region has 18 residues. The V and J ends lost 1 base and 1 base, in that order; junction bases with no gene match: 10. The CDR3 DNA reads as TGTGCCTGGAGTGGGCGAAGGACTAGCGGACCTTCCTACAATGAGCAGTTCTTC. It encodes CAWSGRRTSGPSYNEQFF.

The table lists this clone with a few counts. The chain recombines TRBV25-1 with TRBJ2-3; 7 nucleotides agree with TRBD2. Germline lookup yields CDR1 MGHDK and CDR2 SYGVNS. The V and J ends lost 3 bases and 2 bases, in that order; junction bases with no gene match: 5. The CDR3 covers 15 residues. CDR3 in amino acids: CASSDGGGATDTQYF. The CDR3 coding sequence is TGTGCCAGCAGTGATGGCGGGGGAGCCACAGATACGCAGTATTTT.

The rearrangement links TRBV7-2 to TRBJ1-2; the D is unclear. This CDR3 is built from 14 residues. Germline CDR1 is SGHTA and CDR2 is FQGNSA. V was cut by 0 bases and J by 6 bases, with 11 bases left in between. The CDR3 protein is CASSLAPLFNGYTF. The CDR3 bases are TGTGCCAGCAGCTTAGCCCCCTTATTTAATGGCTACACCTTC. The whole variable domain, filled in from reference TRBV7-2 and TRBJ1-2, reads GAGVSQSPSNKVTEKGKDVELRCDPISGHTALYWYRQSLGQGLEFLIYFQGNSAPDKSGLPSDRFSAERTGGSVSTLTIQRTQQEDSAVYLCASSLAPLFNGYTFGSGTRLTVV.

Of note for this clone: The same CDR3 also results from other DNA sequences found in this sample. Written as DNA, the CDR3 is TGTGCCTGGAGTGGTTTCGGCGCGGGAGGGAGCAATGAGCAGTTCTTC. Translating it yields CAWSGFGAGGSNEQFF. The chain joins TRBV30 to TRBJ2-1; 9 bases fit TRBD2. The CDR3 consists of 16 residues. CDR1 is GTSNPN, CDR2 SVGIG, per germline (reference sequence). The junction had 10 bases not matched to a gene; V was cut back by 1 base and J by 6 bases.